This T cell receptor (beta chain) was found in a study of shared clonotypes between healthy human individuals. Study context: For every donor, three CD4 naive, three CD4 memory, two CD8 naive and one CD8 memory plates were used.

Recent vaccinations or acute infections were absent in the healthy HIV-negative adult donors. V was trimmed by 5 bases and J by 3 bases, leaving 19 bases between them. CDR3 length: 16 residues. CDR1 and CDR2 (germline): SNHLY, FYNNEI. Per the original methods: Because ImmunoSEQ provided only junction sequences with no quality scores, the filtering differed. Profiled with immunoSEQ multiplex PCR; TCRdb holds only in-frame clones, not every one. The V and J calls and clone size were taken over from that table, and D and trimming were inferred from the DNA. The data hold about 2.3 million clones, with approximately 95% observed a single time.

The clonotype was recovered from a man aged 18 to 29 in good health. Some clones in this sample may be carry-over from other donors' samples. Sequencing used naive CD4+ T cells from PBMCs. The sample's subset: CD45RA+ positively selected. This rearrangement joins TRBV2 to TRBJ1-2; D is undetermined. DNA of the CDR3: TGTGCCAGCAGTTCCCTGGGGTTTGGTTACGACTATGGCTACACCTTC. Amino acids: CASSSLGFGYDYGYTF.